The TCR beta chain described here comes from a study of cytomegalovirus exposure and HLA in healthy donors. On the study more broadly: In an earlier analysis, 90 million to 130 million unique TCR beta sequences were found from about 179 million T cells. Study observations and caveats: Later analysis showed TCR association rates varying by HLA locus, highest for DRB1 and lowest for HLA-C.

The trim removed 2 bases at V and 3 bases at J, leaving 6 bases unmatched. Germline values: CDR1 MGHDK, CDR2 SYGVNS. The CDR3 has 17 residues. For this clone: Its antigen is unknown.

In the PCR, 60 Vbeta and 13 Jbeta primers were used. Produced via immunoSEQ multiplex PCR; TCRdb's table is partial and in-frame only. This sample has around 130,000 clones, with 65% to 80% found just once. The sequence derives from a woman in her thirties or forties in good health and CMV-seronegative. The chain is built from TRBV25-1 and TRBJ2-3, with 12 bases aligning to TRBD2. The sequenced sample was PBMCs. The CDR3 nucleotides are TGTGCCAGCAGTGAAGGACTAGCGGGATCTCTTACAGATACGCAGTATTTT. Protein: CASSEGLAGSLTDTQYF.